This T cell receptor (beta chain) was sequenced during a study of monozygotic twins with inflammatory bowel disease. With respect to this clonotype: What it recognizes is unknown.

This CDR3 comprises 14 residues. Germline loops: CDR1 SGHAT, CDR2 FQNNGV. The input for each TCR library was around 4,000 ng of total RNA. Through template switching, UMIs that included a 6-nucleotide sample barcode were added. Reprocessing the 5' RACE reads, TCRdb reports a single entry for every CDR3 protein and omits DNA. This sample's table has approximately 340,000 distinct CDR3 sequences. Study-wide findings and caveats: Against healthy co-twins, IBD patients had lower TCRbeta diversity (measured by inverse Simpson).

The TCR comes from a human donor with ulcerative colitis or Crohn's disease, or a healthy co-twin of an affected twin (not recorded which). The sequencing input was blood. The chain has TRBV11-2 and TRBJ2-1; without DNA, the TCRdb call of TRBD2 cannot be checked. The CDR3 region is CASTVAAVINEQFF.